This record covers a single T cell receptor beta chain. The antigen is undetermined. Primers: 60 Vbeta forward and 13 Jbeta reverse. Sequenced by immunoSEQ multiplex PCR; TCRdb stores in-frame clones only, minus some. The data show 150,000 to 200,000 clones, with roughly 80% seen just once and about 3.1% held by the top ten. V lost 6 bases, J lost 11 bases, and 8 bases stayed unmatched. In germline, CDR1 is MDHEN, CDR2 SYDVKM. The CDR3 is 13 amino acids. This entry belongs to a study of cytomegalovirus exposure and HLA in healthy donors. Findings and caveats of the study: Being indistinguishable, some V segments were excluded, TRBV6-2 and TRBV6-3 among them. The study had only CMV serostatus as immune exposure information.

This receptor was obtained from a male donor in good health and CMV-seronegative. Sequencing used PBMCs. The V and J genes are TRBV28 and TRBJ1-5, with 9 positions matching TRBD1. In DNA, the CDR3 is TGTGCCAGCAGCACAGGGGGCGCCGAGTCCCAGCATTTT. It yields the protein CASSTGGAESQHF.